Following are 26 T cell receptor beta chains from one sample sequenced in a study of blood T cell repertoires in COVID-19. Assay: immunoSEQ multiplex PCR; the TCRdb copy retains only in-frame clones and omits some. The sample includes a few hundred thousand clones, around 87% of them seen just once. The sample taken for sequencing was peripheral blood. The receptors stem from a woman aged 45-59 years with acute or convalescent COVID-19.

The V gene is TRBV18, the J gene TRBJ2-7; D is unresolved. Germline loops: CDR1 KGHSH, CDR2 LQKENI. With 5 bases removed from V and 5 bases from J, the gap between germline ends came to 16 bases. The CDR3 extends over 14 amino acids. CDR3 region: CASSSQRPPDEQYF. DNA for the CDR3: TGTGCCAGCTCATCCCAGAGGCCTCCCGACGAGCAGTACTTC.

The CDR3 DNA reads TGCGCCAGCAGCCACGGACAGGGGGAGGCCGAGACCCAGTACTTC. Translated: CASSHGQGEAETQYF. V usage is TRBV4-3 and J usage is TRBJ2-5; 10 bases agree with TRBD1. Germline CDR1 reads LGHNA; CDR2 reads YSLEER. The CDR3 loop spans 15 amino acids. Unmatched junction bases numbered 6, after V lost 3 bases and J lost 5 bases.

The chain uses TRBV5-1 and TRBJ2-2; the D gene is possibly TRBD1 (6 bases). The V end was cut by 2 bases, the J end by 7 bases, with 9 bases between. The CDR3 runs 13 residues. Germline V gene data show CDR1 as SGHRS and CDR2 as YFSETQ. The CDR3 loop is CASSLTGNGELFF. CDR3 in DNA: TGCGCCAGCAGCTTAACAGGGAACGGGGAGCTGTTTTTT.

V and J are TRBV9 and TRBJ1-2; 8 bases are a match to TRBD1. The CDR3 extends over 14 amino acids. The germline V gene has CDR1 SGDLS and CDR2 YYNGEE. J was trimmed by 4 bases and V by 3 bases; bases with no gene match: 5. In DNA form, the CDR3 reads TGTGCCAGCAGCGCCGACAGGGGCGGCTATGGCTACACCTTC. It specifies CASSADRGGYGYTF. The entire variable domain, with the rest obtained from reference TRBV9 and TRBJ1-2, is as follows: DSGVTQTPKHLITATGQRVTLRCSPRSGDLSVYWYQQSLDQGLQFLIQYYNGEERAKGNILERFSAQQFPDLHSELNLSSLELGDSALYFCASSADRGGYGYTFGSGTRLTVV.

J is TRBJ2-1 and V is TRBV2, with 12 bases aligning to TRBD2. The CDR3 runs to 16 residues. The J segment lost 7 bases and the V segment lost 5 bases, leaving 9 bases of the junction unmatched. Germline V gene data show CDR1 as SNHLY and CDR2 as FYNNEI. Here the CDR3 reads CASSSPSGRAGNEQFF. The DNA of the CDR3 is TGTGCCAGCAGTAGTCCTAGCGGGAGGGCCGGGAATGAGCAGTTCTTC.

The V gene is TRBV9, the J gene TRBJ2-1, with a weak D call TRBD2 (5 bases). The CDR3 is made up of 15 amino acids. Germline-derived CDR1 and CDR2 are SGDLS and YYNGEE. The V end lost 0 bases, the J end lost 5 bases, and 12 bases lay between the germline ends. CDR3 residues: CASSVAEVRNNEQFF. The CDR3 DNA follows: TGTGCCAGCAGCGTAGCGGAGGTGCGGAACAATGAGCAGTTCTTC.

The chain carries TRBV15 and TRBJ1-5, with a weak D call TRBD1 (6 bases). Trimming left V 8 bases short and J 3 bases short, with 14 bases between. From germline, CDR1 is LNHNV and CDR2 YYDKDF (reference sequence). CDR3 size: 14 residues. This CDR3 is CATDDRIANQPQHF. DNA of the CDR3: TGTGCCACCGATGACAGGATCGCCAATCAGCCCCAGCATTTT. The variable domain in full, with the rest retrieved from reference TRBV15 and TRBJ1-5, is DAMVIQNPRYQVTQFGKPVTLSCSQTLNHNVMYWYQQKSSQAPKLLFHYYDKDFNNEADTPDNFQSRRPNTSFCFLDIRSPGLGDTAMYLCATDDRIANQPQHFGDGTRLSIL.

The chain combines TRBV7-3 with TRBJ2-1, with D possibly matching TRBD2 (6 bases). Looked up from germline, CDR1 is SGHTA and CDR2 is FQGTGA. Trimming shortened V by 4 bases and J by 8 bases, and 21 bases separated the two germline ends. This CDR3 contains 16 residues. The CDR3 DNA is TGTGCCAGCAGCTCGAGCCGCGGGGCAAAGCGATATGAGCAGTTCTTC. It codes for CASSSSRGAKRYEQFF.

The chain is built from TRBV6-5 and TRBJ2-7, with a tentative D call TRBD1 (5 bases). The germline gives CDR1 MNHEY, CDR2 SVGAGI. V lost 6 bases and J 3 bases, leaving 12 bases between the germline ends. The CDR3 is 13 residues long. The CDR3: CASRRPDSYEQYF. The CDR3 DNA sequence: TGTGCCAGCAGACGCCCAGACAGCTACGAGCAGTACTTC.

In this sample, this clone turned up a few times. The chain joins TRBV7-2 to TRBJ1-2; 9 nucleotides agree with TRBD1. Per the germline V gene, CDR1 is SGHTA and CDR2 is FQGNSA. Trimming at V came to 4 bases and at J to 5 bases, leaving 11 bases not matched to a gene. This CDR3 spans 16 amino acids. The CDR3 bases are TGTGCCAGCAGCTCCTCGACCGGGACAGGGTATTATGGCTACACCTTC. It yields the protein CASSSSTGTGYYGYTF.

This clone was counted a few times. This rearrangement joins TRBV29-1 to TRBJ1-2; TRBD1 agrees at 11 bases. Losses at the gene ends were 3 bases for V and 7 bases for J; bases not matched to a gene: 1. Germline lookup yields CDR1 SQVTM and CDR2 ANQGSEA. The CDR3 is made up of 12 amino acids. The CDR3 reads CSVEGQGGGYTF. The CDR3 bases are TGCAGCGTTGAGGGACAGGGGGGTGGCTACACCTTC.

J is TRBJ2-7 and V is TRBV7-8; 9 bases line up with TRBD2. V was pared by 5 bases and J by 7 bases, with 18 bases of the junction left unmatched. The CDR3 spans 17 residues. From germline, CDR1 is SGHVS and CDR2 FQNEAQ. CDR3 DNA sequence: TGTGCCAGCAGCCCCAGGGGGGGACTAGCATCCGTGCGAGAGCAGTACTTC. This gives the protein CASSPRGGLASVREQYF.

The genes are TRBV6-5 and TRBJ1-2; D may be TRBD1 (5 bases). Trimming removed 10 bases at V and 3 bases at J, with 18 bases between. The length of the CDR3 is 14 residues. Germline V gives CDR1 MNHEY, CDR2 SVGAGI. CDR3 loop: CAIRGRGIYYGYTF. The CDR3, as DNA: TGTGCCATCCGAGGACGGGGGATCTACTATGGCTACACCTTC.

This chain joins TRBV30 and TRBJ1-5; 7 nucleotides agree with TRBD1. CDR3 length: 17 residues. CDR1 and CDR2 from the germline V gene are GTSNPN and SVGIG (reference sequence). J gave up 0 bases and V 1 base, and 9 bases lay outside the gene matches. The CDR3 loop reads CAWSAGPYRGSNQPQHF. For the CDR3, the DNA is TGTGCCTGGAGTGCGGGACCCTACAGGGGTAGCAATCAGCCCCAGCATTTT. Looking up the rest from reference TRBV30 and TRBJ1-5 gives the full variable domain: SQTIHQWPATLVQPVGSPLSLECTVEGTSNPNLYWYRQAAGRGLQLLFYSVGIGQISSEVPQNLSASRPQDRQFILSSKKLLLSDSGFYLCAWSAGPYRGSNQPQHFGDGTRLSIL.

As regards this clone: Other DNA sequences within the sample encode an identical CDR3. V and J are TRBV7-3 and TRBJ2-1, with 8 bases aligning to TRBD2. CDR3 length equals 15 residues. Germline values: CDR1 SGHTA, CDR2 FQGTGA. V was clipped by 4 bases and J by 0 bases; unmatched bases: 2. CDR3 protein: CASSSLAGSYNEQFF. Here the CDR3 DNA reads TGTGCCAGCAGCTCCCTAGCGGGCTCCTACAATGAGCAGTTCTTC.

This chain links TRBV5-1 with TRBJ1-2; tentatively, D is TRBD1 (6 bases). Between the trimmed V and J ends, which lost 0 bases and 6 bases, there was a span of 9 bases. The CDR3 has 13 residues. Germline lookup yields CDR1 SGHRS and CDR2 YFSETQ. The CDR3 DNA reads TGCGCCAGCAGCTTGGACAGGGACGATGGCTACACCTTC. Its protein product is CASSLDRDDGYTF.

The chain couples TRBV28 to TRBJ2-3; TRBD2 agrees at 8 bases. The trim removed 5 bases at V and 1 base at J, leaving 5 bases unmatched. CDR1 MDHEN and CDR2 SYDVKM come from the germline V gene. This CDR3 region has 15 residues. The CDR3 spells CASSPSGSRTDTQYF. The CDR3 coding sequence is TGTGCCAGCAGTCCCAGCGGGAGCCGCACAGATACGCAGTATTTT.

This clone was seen just once. The genes are TRBV7-3 and TRBJ2-5, with D tentatively TRBD2 (5 bases). Germline V CDR1 and CDR2: SGHTA, FQGTGA. The CDR3 sequence is 15 residues long. Trimming took 5 bases from V and 4 from J, leaving 17 bases between them. CDR3: CASSAGGSPGETQYF. The CDR3 DNA reads TGTGCCAGCAGCGCGGGTGGGTCCCCGGGAGAGACCCAGTACTTC. Supplemented by reference TRBV7-3 and TRBJ2-5, the full variable domain reads GAGVSQTPSNKVTEKGKYVELRCDPISGHTALYWYRQSLGQGPEFLIYFQGTGAADDSGLPNDRFFAVRPEGSVSTLKIQRTERGDSAVYLCASSAGGSPGETQYFGPGTRLLVL.

The chain links TRBV29-1 to TRBJ2-5; D might be TRBD2 (6 bases). Trimming cost V 3 bases and J 3 bases, with 14 bases left between them. CDR1 is SQVTM and CDR2 is ANQGSEA in the germline V gene. This CDR3 region has 14 residues. The CDR3 spells CSVEGGKSKETQYF. CDR3 DNA: TGCAGCGTTGAGGGGGGTAAATCCAAAGAGACCCAGTACTTC.

This chain connects TRBV5-1 to TRBJ2-1, with TRBD1 matching over 7 bases. Germline CDR1 and CDR2: SGHRS and YFSETQ. Losses at the gene ends were 5 bases for V and 3 bases for J; bases not matched to a gene: 11. CDR3 length: 16 amino acids. CDR3 in DNA: TGCGCCAGCAGGGAAACGGGACAGATTAACTACAATGAGCAGTTCTTC. Protein: CASRETGQINYNEQFF.

The gene calls are TRBV30 and TRBJ1-2; unclear D gene. V dropped 5 bases and J dropped 8 bases, with 15 bases sitting between them. The CDR3 has 12 residues. Germline V lookup: CDR1 GTSNPN, CDR2 SVGIG (reference sequence). CDR3 protein: CAWGVGSMGYTF. Here the CDR3 DNA reads TGTGCCTGGGGAGTCGGGTCTATGGGCTACACCTTC.

This sequence joins TRBV28 and TRBJ2-7, with 7 nucleotides matching TRBD1. The V and J ends lost 6 bases and 3 bases, in that order; junction bases with no gene match: 14. The CDR3 is 16 residues long. The germline V gene encodes CDR1 MDHEN and CDR2 SYDVKM. The CDR3 bases are TGTGCCAGCAGCCCCAGGGGGTCTCCTTCAATCTACGAGCAGTACTTC. Its translation: CASSPRGSPSIYEQYF. Based on the CDR3 plus reference TRBV28 and TRBJ2-7, the full variable domain is DVKVTQSSRYLVKRTGEKVFLECVQDMDHENMFWYRQDPGLGLRLIYFSYDVKMKEKGDIPEGYSVSREKKERFSLILESASTNQTSMYLCASSPRGSPSIYEQYFGPGTRLTVT.

A remark on this clone: A read error may account for a junction end that differs from germline. The chain uses TRBV23-1 and TRBJ2-7; D not certain. TRBV23-1 is an ORF, and what it does is uncertain. The CDR3 length is 8 residues. The CDR3 protein is CASRASPF. For the CDR3, the DNA is TGCGCCAGCAGGGCCTCTCCCTTC.

This clone has only one observation. The chain carries TRBV7-3 and TRBJ2-1; 13 bases match TRBD2. Trimming cost V 3 bases and J 6 bases; bases outside gene matches: 5. This CDR3 contains 16 residues. Germline loops: CDR1 SGHTA, CDR2 FQGTGA. This CDR3 is CASSLIGTSGVNEQFF. The CDR3 DNA reads as TGTGCCAGCAGCTTGATAGGGACTAGCGGGGTCAATGAGCAGTTCTTC.

The rearrangement uses TRBV2 and TRBJ1-5; 7 bases align to TRBD1. This CDR3 has 14 residues. Per the germline V gene, CDR1 is SNHLY and CDR2 is FYNNEI. Losses at the gene ends were 2 bases for V and 7 bases for J; bases not matched to a gene: 5. This CDR3 is CASSETGERQPQHF. The CDR3 DNA reads TGTGCCAGCAGTGAAACAGGGGAACGGCAGCCCCAGCATTTT.

The V and J genes are TRBV4-2 and TRBJ2-3; 9 nucleotides match TRBD2. The CDR3 is made up of 14 amino acids. V shed 6 bases and J 2 bases; nucleotides not matched to a gene: 3. CDR1 and CDR2 from the germline V gene are LGHNA and YNFKEQ. CDR3 amino acids: CASRTSGNTDTQYF. DNA of the CDR3: TGTGCCAGCAGGACTAGCGGAAACACAGATACGCAGTATTTT.